This is a list of T cell receptor beta chains from one sample in a study of T cells after yellow fever vaccination. TCRdb fed the 5' RACE reads into MiXCR, producing one record per CDR3 protein. The top ten hold 51% of the sample, which has over 10,000 distinct CDR3 sequences, under 5.5% seen once. The sequences come from PBMCs, either bulk or a sorted T-cell subset (CD4+, CD8+, memory, or dextramer-sorted; not recorded which), collected 45 days after the yellow fever booster vaccination. The source is a man younger than 45 who received the YFV17D yellow fever vaccine. The CDR3 runs from the conserved cysteine through the conserved F or W. The order of the fields is V gene, D gene, J gene, clone size, CDR3 protein, CDR3 DNA. D genes are given only for firm matches. For some rows the clone size is stated as once, few or many, or as a class when expanded; others skip it.

TRBV11-2	NA	TRBJ2-1	many	CASSLAVQQFF	TGTGCCAGCAGCTTAGCGGTACAGCAGTTCTTC
TRBV18	NA	TRBJ1-1	many	CASSPGDTEAFF	TGTGCCAGCTCACCAGGGGACACTGAAGCTTTCTTT
TRBV5-4	NA	TRBJ1-6	NA	CASSSEGRGNSPLHF	TGTGCCAGCAGCTCGGAGGGTAGGGGTAATTCACCCCTCCACTTT
TRBV28	NA	TRBJ2-7	many	CASSFEVGTPSIGEQYF	TGTGCCAGCAGCTTCGAGGTGGGGACACCCTCGATCGGGGAGCAGTACTTC
TRBV5-1	TRBD2	TRBJ2-1	many	CASSSPAGGPANEQFF	TGCGCCAGCAGCTCCCCGGCGGGAGGGCCCGCCAATGAGCAGTTCTTC
TRBV15	NA	TRBJ2-1	many	CATSRPGTSFHEQFF	TGTGCCACCAGCAGACCGGGGACCTCCTTCCATGAGCAGTTCTTC
TRBV11-2	NA	TRBJ2-4	many	CASSPTGAKNIQYF	TGTGCCAGCAGCCCGACAGGAGCCAAAAACATTCAGTACTTC
TRBV20-1	TRBD1	TRBJ2-1	many	CSADRQGIGEQFF	TGCAGTGCGGACAGGCAGGGGATTGGTGAGCAGTTCTTC
TRBV10-1	TRBD1	TRBJ2-2	many	CASSRTGEDGELFF	TGCGCCAGCAGCCGGACAGGGGAAGACGGGGAGCTGTTTTTT
TRBV5-6	TRBD2	TRBJ2-5	many	CASSLPSGIPQETQYF	TGTGCCAGCAGCTTACCTAGCGGGATCCCCCAAGAGACCCAGTACTTC
TRBV6-5	NA	TRBJ2-7	many	CASSYGSGVPNYEQYF	TGTGCCAGCAGTTATGGATCGGGGGTCCCTAACTACGAGCAGTACTTC
TRBV6-1	TRBD2	TRBJ2-2	many	CASRKSGSRDTGELFF	TGTGCCAGCAGGAAAAGCGGGAGCAGGGACACCGGGGAGCTGTTTTTT
TRBV6-2/TRBV6-3	TRBD2	TRBJ2-1	many	CASSYVKAGGPYNEQFF	TGTGCCAGCAGTTACGTAAAAGCGGGAGGGCCCTACAATGAGCAGTTCTTC
TRBV20-1	NA	TRBJ2-5	many	CSARDTGETQYF	TGCAGTGCTAGAGATACGGGAGAGACCCAGTACTTC
TRBV4-2	TRBD2	TRBJ2-5	many	CASSQGPGGEETQYF	TGTGCCAGCAGCCAAGGGCCGGGAGGTGAGGAGACCCAGTACTTC
TRBV7-2	NA	TRBJ2-7	many	CASSLFQNYEQYF	TGTGCCAGCAGCTTATTCCAGAACTACGAGCAGTACTTC
TRBV11-2	NA	TRBJ2-3	many	CASSQGTDTQYF	TGTGCCAGCAGTCAGGGGACAGATACGCAGTATTTT
TRBV13	NA	TRBJ2-3	many	CATTLRPSDTQYF	TGTGCCACCACACTCAGGCCGTCAGATACGCAGTATTTT
TRBV20-1	TRBD2	TRBJ2-1	NA	CSARDSGLAGSYNEQFF	TGCAGTGCTAGAGACTCGGGACTAGCGGGTTCCTACAATGAGCAGTTCTTC
TRBV12-3/TRBV12-4	NA	TRBJ2-7	many	CASSLVGGEQYF	TGTGCCAGCAGTTTAGTGGGCGGCGAGCAGTACTTC
TRBV20-1	NA	TRBJ2-6	NA	CSAKGTGANVLTF	TGCAGTGCTAAGGGCACTGGGGCCAACGTCCTGACTTTC
TRBV5-1	NA	TRBJ2-3	many	CASSFETDTQYF	TGCGCCAGCAGCTTCGAAACAGATACGCAGTATTTT
TRBV3-1	TRBD2	TRBJ2-1	many	CASSHLAGGLNEQFF	TGTGCCAGCAGCCACCTAGCGGGAGGTTTGAATGAGCAGTTCTTC
TRBV24-1	NA	TRBJ1-3	many	CATSDSRSSGNTIYF	TGTGCCACCAGTGATTCCCGATCCTCTGGAAACACCATATATTTT
TRBV7-6	NA	TRBJ2-7	many	CASSLSSTSYEQYF	TGTGCCAGCAGCTTAAGTAGTACGTCCTACGAGCAGTACTTC
TRBV6-5	NA	TRBJ1-2	many	CASGRANYGYTF	TGTGCCAGCGGTCGAGCTAACTATGGCTACACCTTC
TRBV5-1	TRBD1	TRBJ2-5	many	CASSLQGAAQETQYF	TGCGCCAGCAGCTTGCAGGGGGCCGCCCAAGAGACCCAGTACTTC
TRBV7-8	NA	TRBJ2-2	NA	CASGPGGLSGELFF	TGTGCCAGCGGCCCAGGGGGGCTCAGCGGGGAGCTGTTTTTT
TRBV10-1	NA	TRBJ2-1	many	CASSEYELAYNEQFF	TGCGCCAGCAGTGAGTATGAGCTCGCCTACAATGAGCAGTTCTTC
TRBV7-9	NA	TRBJ1-1	many	CASSPPPNTEAFF	TGTGCCAGCAGCCCTCCTCCGAACACTGAAGCTTTCTTT
TRBV6-1	NA	TRBJ2-1	many	CASSDTLVRSSQFF	TGTGCCAGCAGTGACACCCTCGTGAGAAGCTCGCAGTTCTTC
TRBV29-1	NA	TRBJ2-1	many	CSVGPSGAREFF	TGCAGCGTTGGTCCCTCCGGGGCCCGGGAGTTCTTC
TRBV20-1	NA	TRBJ2-7	many	CSASADQAVPHEQYF	TGCAGTGCAAGTGCGGACCAAGCCGTCCCCCACGAGCAGTACTTC
TRBV10-1	NA	TRBJ1-2	many	CASSESGRPEGYTF	TGCGCCAGCAGTGAGTCGGGGCGCCCGGAAGGCTACACCTTC
TRBV7-6	NA	TRBJ2-7	many	CASSVTHSGEQYF	TGTGCCAGCAGCGTAACCCACAGTGGCGAGCAGTACTTC
TRBV7-2	NA	TRBJ1-3	many	CASSLRGAGNTIYF	TGTGCCAGCAGCCTCCGGGGGGCCGGAAACACCATATATTTT
TRBV18	TRBD1	TRBJ2-5	many	CASSPLHRQGEETQYF	TGTGCCAGCTCACCACTCCATCGGCAGGGGGAGGAGACCCAGTACTTC
TRBV7-2	TRBD2	TRBJ2-7	many	CASSPGIAGVEQYF	TGTGCCAGCAGCCCCGGGATAGCGGGAGTGGAGCAGTACTTC
TRBV20-1	NA	TRBJ1-1	many	CSAIGVNTEAFF	TGCAGTGCTATAGGTGTGAACACTGAAGCTTTCTTT
TRBV5-5	NA	TRBJ2-7	NA	CASGSRLASEQYF	TGTGCCAGCGGCTCTCGGCTAGCTTCGGAGCAGTACTTC
TRBV12-3/TRBV12-4	TRBD1	TRBJ1-1	many	CASSRRTGGEAFF	TGTGCCAGCAGTCGTAGGACAGGGGGCGAAGCTTTCTTT
TRBV18	NA	TRBJ2-5	many	CASSPGNVETQYF	TGTGCCAGCTCACCCGGTAACGTGGAGACCCAGTACTTC
TRBV7-2	NA	TRBJ2-7	many	CASSLTPLGYEQYF	TGTGCCAGCAGCCTCACCCCCCTTGGGTACGAGCAGTACTTC
TRBV9	TRBD2	TRBJ2-3	NA	CASSVFIAGGTDTQYF	TGTGCCAGCAGCGTCTTTATAGCGGGGGGCACAGATACGCAGTATTTT
TRBV9	NA	TRBJ2-1	many	CASSPSSSYNEQFF	TGTGCCAGCAGCCCAAGCAGCTCCTACAATGAGCAGTTCTTC
TRBV28	NA	TRBJ2-3	many	CASSLRVANTQYF	TGTGCCAGCAGCCTCCGGGTTGCGAATACGCAGTATTTT
TRBV4-1	TRBD1	TRBJ2-2	many	CASSHLRDRGRFTGELFF	TGCGCCAGCAGCCATCTCCGGGACAGGGGAAGGTTCACCGGGGAGCTGTTTTTT
TRBV7-2	NA	TRBJ2-2	many	CASRSPGATGELFF	TGTGCCAGCAGGTCCCCTGGGGCCACCGGGGAGCTGTTTTTT
TRBV4-1	TRBD2	TRBJ2-7	many	CASSQGSLATIYEQYF	TGCGCCAGCAGCCAAGGGTCACTAGCGACGATATACGAGCAGTACTTC
TRBV6-5	NA	TRBJ2-7	many	CATHNAGEQYF	TGTGCCACCCACAACGCCGGCGAGCAGTACTTC
TRBV12-3/TRBV12-4	NA	TRBJ2-7	many	CASSPIGGREVEQYF	TGTGCCAGCAGTCCCATTGGGGGGAGAGAAGTCGAGCAGTACTTC
TRBV24-1	TRBD2	TRBJ2-1	few	CATSDPGLAGRHEQFF	TGTGCCACCAGTGACCCCGGACTAGCGGGAAGACATGAGCAGTTCTTC
TRBV12-3/TRBV12-4	NA	TRBJ2-1	many	CASSPPGVAFYNEQFF	TGTGCCAGCAGTCCCCCTGGGGTGGCTTTTTACAATGAGCAGTTCTTC
TRBV5-1	NA	TRBJ2-7	many	CASSLGESGFVWEQYF	TGCGCCAGCAGCTTGGGGGAGAGCGGGTTCGTCTGGGAGCAGTACTTC